This entry lists 25 T cell receptor beta chains sequenced from one sample in a study of beta chain features in type 1 diabetes. Since all of the isolated RNA was reverse transcribed, expressed TCRB transcripts were what got sequenced. Profiled with immunoSEQ multiplex PCR; TCRdb holds only in-frame clones, not every one. There are roughly 450,000 clones in the sample; 11% to 15% occur only once, and around 0.039% lies in the top ten. Sequencing was done on a sample of naive CD4+ T cells from blood. Receptor source: a man aged 25 to 45 in good health.

In DNA, the CDR3 is TGTGCCAGCAGCGTGGGAGCCGAAGCCACAGATACGCAGTATTTT. This encodes CASSVGAEATDTQYF. This chain connects TRBV5-6 to TRBJ2-3; the D gene is possibly TRBD2 (5 bases). Looked up from germline, CDR1 is SGHDT and CDR2 is YYEEEE. Trimming removed 4 bases from V and 2 bases from J, with 14 bases in between. The CDR3 runs 15 residues.

The chain carries TRBV7-8 and TRBJ2-7; 9 bases match TRBD2. Germline-derived CDR1 and CDR2 are SGHVS and FQNEAQ. After removal of 5 bases from V and 0 bases from J, the junction contained 8 bases not matched to a gene. The CDR3 length is 16 residues. CDR3 nucleotides: TGTGCCAGCAGCACCTGGACTAGCGAGTACTCCTACGAGCAGTACGTC. Translated: CASSTWTSEYSYEQYV.

The rearrangement uses TRBV28 and TRBJ2-3; the match to TRBD1 covers 8 bases. Germline V gene data show CDR1 as MDHEN and CDR2 as SYDVKM. The CDR3 runs 15 residues. V lost 3 bases and J lost 4; bases outside the gene matches: 6. CDR3 protein: CASSLQDRGADTQYF. DNA for the CDR3: TGTGCCAGCAGTTTGCAAGACAGGGGTGCAGATACGCAGTATTTT.

The sample holds a few counts of this clone. CDR3 sequence: CASSLTTSTDTQYF. In nucleotides, the CDR3 is TGCGCCAGCAGCTTGACAACTAGCACAGATACGCAGTATTTT. J is TRBJ2-3 and V is TRBV5-1, with D unresolved. Trimming removed 1 base from V and 0 bases from J, with 6 bases in between. Germline V lookup: CDR1 SGHRS, CDR2 YFSETQ. The CDR3 contains 14 residues.

The sample holds a few counts of this clone. In the same sample, other DNA sequences code for this CDR3. The V call is TRBV20-1, the J call TRBJ2-1; no definite D call. V was cut by 3 bases and J by 4 bases, with 4 bases left in between. The CDR3 sequence is 11 residues long. Germline V lookup: CDR1 DFQATT, CDR2 SNEGSKA (reference sequence). Here the CDR3 DNA reads TGCAGTGCTAGCAGGTACAATGAGCAGTTCTTC. Translation: CSASRYNEQFF.

This rearrangement joins TRBV23-1 to TRBJ2-3; D unclear. TRBV23-1 qualifies as an ORF whose function is uncertain. Trimming cost V 0 bases and J 5 bases, with 15 bases left between them. The CDR3 runs to 16 residues. The CDR3 protein is CASSQSLRTQQDTQYF. CDR3 bases: TGCGCCAGCAGTCAATCCCTCCGCACCCAACAAGATACGCAGTATTTT.

This clone was seen more than once but under ten times. V gene TRBV29-1 combines with J gene TRBJ2-5; D could derive from TRBD1 or TRBD2 (5 bases each). This CDR3 has 12 amino acids. Germline CDR1 SQVTM, CDR2 ANQGSEA. Trimming took 4 bases from V and 4 from J, leaving 10 bases between them. The CDR3 DNA is TGCAGCGTTGGTCGGGACGGAGAGACCCAGTACTTC. As protein: CSVGRDGETQYF.

The rearrangement joins TRBV5-1 to TRBJ2-5; no definite D call. The V gene lost 3 bases and the J gene lost 2 bases, with 5 bases spanning the gap. The CDR3 spans 12 residues. Looked up from germline, CDR1 is SGHRS and CDR2 is YFSETQ. CDR3 DNA sequence: TGCGCCAGCAGCTCTACTCAAGAGACCCAGTACTTC. Translation gives CASSSTQETQYF.

The V call is TRBV2, the J call TRBJ1-5; no firm D call. CDR3 size: 14 residues. Germline CDR1 reads SNHLY; CDR2 reads FYNNEI. The V and J ends lost 4 bases and 8 bases respectively, with 15 bases between them. CDR3 DNA sequence: TGTGCCAGCAGTGGCCTCGGAGGGTCTAAGCCCCAGCATTTT. Amino acid sequence: CASSGLGGSKPQHF.

Ten or more counts support this clone. The chain recombines TRBV29-1 with TRBJ2-3; D not certain. The CDR3 sequence is 13 residues long. The germline V gene has CDR1 SQVTM and CDR2 ANQGSEA. V was cut by 0 bases and J by 6 bases, with 10 bases left in between. CDR3 protein: CSVEDRVGDTQYF. The CDR3 region has the DNA TGCAGCGTTGAAGATAGGGTAGGGGATACGCAGTATTTT.

The table lists this clone with a few counts. V is TRBV9 and J is TRBJ2-1; 7 positions agree with TRBD2. Germline V CDR1 and CDR2: SGDLS, YYNGEE. The CDR3 length is 13 residues. V was clipped by 0 bases and J by 9 bases; unmatched bases: 3. This CDR3 is CASSVASSGEQFF. The CDR3 coding sequence is TGTGCCAGCAGCGTAGCGTCTAGCGGTGAGCAGTTCTTC. Variable domain in full (rest from reference TRBV9 and TRBJ2-1): DSGVTQTPKHLITATGQRVTLRCSPRSGDLSVYWYQQSLDQGLQFLIQYYNGEERAKGNILERFSAQQFPDLHSELNLSSLELGDSALYFCASSVASSGEQFFGPGTRLTVL.

The CDR3 DNA reads as TGTGCCAGCAGAGGGGAGGCCGGGGAGCTGTTTTTT. Residues: CASRGEAGELFF. J is TRBJ2-2 and V is TRBV28; maybe TRBD2 (6 bases). The V gene lost 6 bases and the J gene lost 6 bases, with 8 bases spanning the gap. The V gene's germline CDR1 is MDHEN and CDR2 SYDVKM. The CDR3 is made up of 12 amino acids.

This clone occurred a few times. This chain joins TRBV7-3 and TRBJ2-5, with D unclear. The CDR3 sequence is 13 residues long. Trimming removed 6 bases from V and 6 bases from J, with 14 bases in between. Germline V CDR1 and CDR2: SGHTA, FQGTGA. The CDR3 DNA sequence: TGTGCCAGCAGTCGAATAGCCTGGCAGACCCAGTACTTC. Translating it yields CASSRIAWQTQYF.

This clone was seen a handful of times. J is TRBJ2-7 and V is TRBV11-2; weak D call: TRBD2 (6 bases). This CDR3 spans 17 amino acids. V was shortened by 5 bases and J by 2 bases, with 22 bases between the two germline ends. In germline, CDR1 is SGHAT, CDR2 FQNNGV. The CDR3 DNA follows: TGTGCCAGCAGCCGAGGAACGGGAGTCCAAAACCCCTACGAGCAGTACGTC. Amino acid sequence: CASSRGTGVQNPYEQYV.

This clone was seen more than once but under ten times. The rearrangement uses TRBV23-1 and TRBJ2-7; TRBD1 matches at 7 bases. TRBV23-1 is an open reading frame whose function is uncertain. V lost 2 bases and J lost 2; bases outside the gene matches: 12. The CDR3 covers 17 residues. The CDR3 sequence: CASSQEAGPGQTYEQYV. The CDR3 DNA reads TGCGCCAGCAGTCAAGAAGCAGGGCCGGGACAGACCTACGAGCAGTACGTC.

A few counts support this clone. The genes are TRBV18 and TRBJ2-6; unclear D gene. The CDR3 is made up of 14 amino acids. V lost 6 bases to trimming and J lost 2 bases, with 8 bases between them. Germline V lookup: CDR1 KGHSH, CDR2 LQKENI. The DNA of the CDR3 is TGTGCCAGCTCCCTGGGTCCTGGGGCCAACGTCCTGACTTTC. Protein: CASSLGPGANVLTF. Full variable domain (missing parts from reference TRBV18 and TRBJ2-6): NAGVMQNPRHLVRRRGQEARLRCSPMKGHSHVYWYRQLPEEGLKFMVYLQKENIIDESGMPKERFSAEFPKEGPSILRIQQVVRGDSAAYFCASSLGPGANVLTFGAGSRLTVL.

The chain couples TRBV7-9 to TRBJ2-3; D call uncertain. The CDR3 spans 13 residues. Germline values: CDR1 SEHNR, CDR2 FQNEAQ (reference sequence). The ends were cut back, 2 bases at V and 2 bases at J, with 5 bases in the middle. The CDR3 protein is CASSLFDTDTQYF. Written as DNA, the CDR3 is TGTGCCAGCAGCTTATTCGACACAGATACGCAGTATTTT.

This clone has a handful of counts. This chain uses TRBV6-1 with TRBJ2-7, with D hard to call. CDR1 and CDR2 (germline): MNHNS, SASEGT. The CDR3 sequence is 11 residues long. Trimming took 10 bases from V and 3 from J, leaving 10 bases between them. The CDR3 spells CATLDVYEQYF. The CDR3 bases are TGTGCCACTCTAGATGTCTACGAGCAGTACTTC.

This clone came up a few times. The rearrangement links TRBV23-1 to TRBJ2-1; no clear D gene. TRBV23-1 is filed as an ORF, its function uncertain. CDR3 length: 17 amino acids. Trimming removed 0 bases at V and 7 bases at J, with 19 bases between. CDR3 loop: CASSQSGEEVSGNEQFF. The CDR3 DNA reads TGCGCCAGCAGTCAATCGGGCGAAGAGGTTTCTGGTAATGAGCAGTTCTTC.

V usage is TRBV7-3 and J usage is TRBJ2-1, with TRBD2 matching over 10 bases. The CDR3 length is 14 residues. Trimming took 2 bases from V and 6 from J; bases not matched to a gene: 1. The germline V gene has CDR1 SGHTA and CDR2 FQGTGA. The CDR3 DNA reads as TGTGCCAGCAGCTTAGGGACTAGCGTCAATGAGCAGTTCTTC. Its translation: CASSLGTSVNEQFF. Full variable domain (missing parts from reference TRBV7-3 and TRBJ2-1): GAGVSQTPSNKVTEKGKYVELRCDPISGHTALYWYRQSLGQGPEFLIYFQGTGAADDSGLPNDRFFAVRPEGSVSTLKIQRTERGDSAVYLCASSLGTSVNEQFFGPGTRLTVL.

This clone was seen more than once but under ten times. The chain joins TRBV30 to TRBJ2-2, with 10 nucleotides matching TRBD1. Per germline, CDR1 GTSNPN and CDR2 SVGIG (reference sequence). CDR3 length equals 13 residues. Here the CDR3 reads CAGTGANTGELFF. CDR3 in DNA: TGTGCAGGGACAGGGGCGAACACCGGGGAGCTGTTTTTT.

This clone was seen ten or more times. The rearrangement links TRBV29-1 to TRBJ2-3, with 7 bases aligning to TRBD2. V lost 4 bases to trimming and J lost 4 bases; unmatched junction nucleotides: 2. The CDR3 has 12 residues. Germline V lookup: CDR1 SQVTM, CDR2 ANQGSEA. CDR3 amino acids: CSVGLAADTQYF. CDR3 nucleotide sequence: TGCAGCGTTGGACTAGCAGCAGATACGCAGTATTTT.

This clone was observed a handful of times. The chain uses TRBV5-1 and TRBJ1-2; D unclear. The V gene's germline CDR1 is SGHRS and CDR2 YFSETQ. The CDR3 extends over 14 amino acids. V was pared by 0 bases and J by 4 bases, with 10 bases between. The CDR3 region is CASSLGETGYGYTF. Written as DNA, the CDR3 is TGCGCCAGCAGCTTGGGAGAAACGGGCTATGGCTACACCTTC.

The V and J genes are TRBV5-6 and TRBJ2-7; no definite D call. V was shortened by 3 bases and J by 2 bases, with 15 bases between the two germline ends. Germline CDR1 and CDR2: SGHDT and YYEEEE. The CDR3 contains 15 residues. DNA for the CDR3: TGTGCCAGCAGCTCGCCCATGTGGCAGGCCTACGAGCAGTACGTC. This sequence encodes CASSSPMWQAYEQYV.

Worth noting for this clone: The sample has other DNA sequences that encode this CDR3 too. V and J are TRBV20-1 and TRBJ2-7; D not certain. The germline V and J ends were trimmed by 0 bases and 4 bases, with 4 bases remaining between them. The CDR3 loop spans 11 amino acids. CDR1 DFQATT and CDR2 SNEGSKA come from the germline V gene (reference sequence). The CDR3, as DNA: TGCAGTGCTAGAGAGTCTTACGAGCAGTACTTC. Its translation: CSARESYEQYF.